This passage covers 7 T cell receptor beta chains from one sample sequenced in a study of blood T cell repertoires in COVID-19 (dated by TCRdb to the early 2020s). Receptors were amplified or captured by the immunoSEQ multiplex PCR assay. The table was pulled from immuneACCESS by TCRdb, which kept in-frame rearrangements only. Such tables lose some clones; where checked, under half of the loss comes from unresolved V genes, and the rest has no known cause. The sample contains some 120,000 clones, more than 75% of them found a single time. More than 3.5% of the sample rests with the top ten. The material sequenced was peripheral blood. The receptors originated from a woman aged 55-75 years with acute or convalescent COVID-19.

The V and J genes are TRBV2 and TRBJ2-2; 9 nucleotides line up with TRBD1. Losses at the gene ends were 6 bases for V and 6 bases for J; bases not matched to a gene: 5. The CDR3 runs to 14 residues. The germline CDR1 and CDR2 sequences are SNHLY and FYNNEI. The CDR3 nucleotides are TGTGCCAGCAGGGGACAGGGTGGGGCCGGGGAGCTGTTTTTT. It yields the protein CASRGQGGAGELFF.

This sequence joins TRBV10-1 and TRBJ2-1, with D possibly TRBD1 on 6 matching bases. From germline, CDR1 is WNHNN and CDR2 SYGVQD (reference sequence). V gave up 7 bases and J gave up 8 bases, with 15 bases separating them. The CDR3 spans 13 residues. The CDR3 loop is CASIKQGWHEQFF. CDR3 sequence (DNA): TGCGCCAGCATAAAACAGGGTTGGCATGAGCAGTTCTTC.

CDR3 in amino acids: CASSFDPQVYYGYTF. CDR3 DNA: TGTGCCAGCAGCTTCGACCCTCAGGTCTACTATGGCTACACCTTC. The chain recombines TRBV5-4 with TRBJ1-2; D gene ambiguous. Germline CDR1 and CDR2: SGHNT and YYREEE (reference sequence). Trimming left V 2 bases short and J 3 bases short, with 14 bases between. The CDR3 totals 15 residues.

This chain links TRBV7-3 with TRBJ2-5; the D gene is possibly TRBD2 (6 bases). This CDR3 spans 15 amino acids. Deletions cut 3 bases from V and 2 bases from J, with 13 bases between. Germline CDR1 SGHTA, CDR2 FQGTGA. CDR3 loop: CASSLTGTFQETQYF. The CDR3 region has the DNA TGTGCCAGCAGCTTGACCGGGACTTTTCAAGAGACCCAGTACTTC.

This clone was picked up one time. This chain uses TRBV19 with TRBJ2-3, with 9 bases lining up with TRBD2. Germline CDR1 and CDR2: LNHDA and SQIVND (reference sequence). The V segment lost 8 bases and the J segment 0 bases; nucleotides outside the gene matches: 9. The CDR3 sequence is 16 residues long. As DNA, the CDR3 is TGTGCCAGTCAGCTAGCGGGAACCTCTAGCACAGATACGCAGTATTTT. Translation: CASQLAGTSSTDTQYF.

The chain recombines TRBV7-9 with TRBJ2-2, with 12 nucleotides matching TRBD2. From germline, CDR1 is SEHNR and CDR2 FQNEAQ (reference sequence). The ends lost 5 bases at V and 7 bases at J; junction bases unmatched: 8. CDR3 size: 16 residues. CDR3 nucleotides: TGTGCCAGCAGCCCTCGGACTAGCGGGACCTACGGGGAGCTGTTTTTT. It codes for CASSPRTSGTYGELFF.

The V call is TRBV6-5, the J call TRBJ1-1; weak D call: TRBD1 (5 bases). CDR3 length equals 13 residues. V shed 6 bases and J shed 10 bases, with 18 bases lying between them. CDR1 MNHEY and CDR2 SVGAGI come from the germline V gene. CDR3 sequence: CASRDIRSATAFF. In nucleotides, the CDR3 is TGTGCCAGCAGGGACATCCGGTCTGCGACAGCTTTCTTT.